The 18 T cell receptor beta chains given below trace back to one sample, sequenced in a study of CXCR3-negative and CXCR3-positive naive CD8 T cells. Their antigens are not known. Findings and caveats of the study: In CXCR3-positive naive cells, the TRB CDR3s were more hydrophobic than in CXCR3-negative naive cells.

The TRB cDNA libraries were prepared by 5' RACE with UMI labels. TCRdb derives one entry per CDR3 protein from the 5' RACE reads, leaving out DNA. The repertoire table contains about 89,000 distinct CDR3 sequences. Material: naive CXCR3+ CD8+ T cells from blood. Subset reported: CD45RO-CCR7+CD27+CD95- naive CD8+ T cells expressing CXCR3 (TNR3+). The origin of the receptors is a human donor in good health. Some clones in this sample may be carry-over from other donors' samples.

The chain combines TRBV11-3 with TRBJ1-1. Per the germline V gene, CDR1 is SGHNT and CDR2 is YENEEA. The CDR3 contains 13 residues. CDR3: CASSLGVNTEAFF. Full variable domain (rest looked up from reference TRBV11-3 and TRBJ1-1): EAGVVQSPRYKIIEKKQPVAFWCNPISGHNTLYWYLQNLGQGPELLIRYENEEAVDDSQLPKDRFSAERLKGVDSTLKIQPAELGDSAVYLCASSLGVNTEAFFGQGTRLTVV.

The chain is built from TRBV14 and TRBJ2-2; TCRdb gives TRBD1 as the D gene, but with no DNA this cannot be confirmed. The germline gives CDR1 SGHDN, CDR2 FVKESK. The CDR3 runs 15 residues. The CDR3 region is CASSQERQYTGELFF.

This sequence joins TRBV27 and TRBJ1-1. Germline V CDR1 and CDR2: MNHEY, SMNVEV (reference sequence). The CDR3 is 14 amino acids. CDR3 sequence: CASSSLLVYTEAFF.

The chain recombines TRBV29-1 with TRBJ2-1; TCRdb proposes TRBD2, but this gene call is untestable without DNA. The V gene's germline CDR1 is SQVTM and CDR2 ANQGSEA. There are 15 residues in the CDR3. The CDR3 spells CSVASGVSPYNEQFF.

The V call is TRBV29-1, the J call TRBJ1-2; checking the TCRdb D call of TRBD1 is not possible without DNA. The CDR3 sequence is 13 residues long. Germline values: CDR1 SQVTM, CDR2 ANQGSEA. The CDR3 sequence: CSVERDGNYGYTF.

The CDR3 loop is CASSLAGGQGNEQFF. The chain joins TRBV7-6 to TRBJ2-1; as DNA is missing, the TRBD1 call by TCRdb cannot be tested. The CDR3 consists of 15 residues. The germline V gene encodes CDR1 SGHVS and CDR2 FNYEAQ.

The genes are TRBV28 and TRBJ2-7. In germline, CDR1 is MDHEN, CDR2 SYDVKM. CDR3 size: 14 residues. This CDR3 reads CASSLALSSYEQYF.

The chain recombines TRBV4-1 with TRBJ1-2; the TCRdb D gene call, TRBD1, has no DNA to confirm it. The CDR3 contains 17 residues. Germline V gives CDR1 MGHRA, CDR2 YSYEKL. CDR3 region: CASSQESRDTSNYGYTF.

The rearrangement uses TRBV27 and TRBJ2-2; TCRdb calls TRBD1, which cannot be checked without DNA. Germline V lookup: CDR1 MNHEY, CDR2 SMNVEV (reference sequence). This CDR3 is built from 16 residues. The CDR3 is CASSLLSRARGGELFF.

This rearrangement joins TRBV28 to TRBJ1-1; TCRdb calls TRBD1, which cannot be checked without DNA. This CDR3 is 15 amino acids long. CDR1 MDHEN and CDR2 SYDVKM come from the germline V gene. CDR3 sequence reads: CASRSDRGTNTEAFF.

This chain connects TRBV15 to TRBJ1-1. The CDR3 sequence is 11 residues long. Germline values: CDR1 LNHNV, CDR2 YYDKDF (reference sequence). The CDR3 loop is CATSRDTEAFF.

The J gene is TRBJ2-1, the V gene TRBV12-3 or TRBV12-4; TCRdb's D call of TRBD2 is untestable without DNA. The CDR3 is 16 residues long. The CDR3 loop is CASRGDGLAGTDEQFF.

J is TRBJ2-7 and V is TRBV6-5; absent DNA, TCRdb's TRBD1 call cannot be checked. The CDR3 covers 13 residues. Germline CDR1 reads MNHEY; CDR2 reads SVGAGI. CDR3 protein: CASSYGRAYEQYF.

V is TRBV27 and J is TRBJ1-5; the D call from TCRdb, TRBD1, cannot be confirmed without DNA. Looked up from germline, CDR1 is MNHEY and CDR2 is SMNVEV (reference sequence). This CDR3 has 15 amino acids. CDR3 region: CASSSGTGSVQPQHF.

Here the CDR3 reads CASSLASTDTQYF. The V call is TRBV12-3 or TRBV12-4, the J call TRBJ2-3. The CDR3 runs 13 residues.

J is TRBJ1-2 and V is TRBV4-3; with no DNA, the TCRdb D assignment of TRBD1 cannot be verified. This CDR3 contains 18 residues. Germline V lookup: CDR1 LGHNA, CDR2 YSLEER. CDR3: CASSQDGIGGMSNYGYTF.

CDR3 protein: CASSLRPRVGQKVYGYTF. The chain recombines TRBV7-9 with TRBJ1-2. Germline CDR1 is SEHNR and CDR2 is FQNEAQ (reference sequence). CDR3 length: 18 residues.

CDR3: CASSAPGNEQYF. This chain links TRBV7-2 with TRBJ2-7; the TCRdb D gene call, TRBD1, has no DNA to confirm it. Germline V lookup: CDR1 SGHTA, CDR2 FQGNSA. This CDR3 has 12 residues.